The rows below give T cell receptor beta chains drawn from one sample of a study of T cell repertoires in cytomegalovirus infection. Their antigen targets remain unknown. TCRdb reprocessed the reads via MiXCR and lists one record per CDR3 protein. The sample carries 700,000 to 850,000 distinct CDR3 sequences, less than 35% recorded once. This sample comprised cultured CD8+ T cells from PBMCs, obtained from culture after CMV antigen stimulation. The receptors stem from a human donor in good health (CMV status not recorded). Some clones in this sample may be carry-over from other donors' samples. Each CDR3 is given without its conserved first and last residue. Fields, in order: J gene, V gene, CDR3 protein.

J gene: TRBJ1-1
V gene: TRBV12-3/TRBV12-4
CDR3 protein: ASSLGQRHEAF

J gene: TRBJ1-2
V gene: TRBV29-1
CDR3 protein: SVTGTGSYYGYT

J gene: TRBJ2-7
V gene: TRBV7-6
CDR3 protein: ASSYLCRGGCEQY

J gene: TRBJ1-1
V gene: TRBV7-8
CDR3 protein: ASSSKKASNTEAF

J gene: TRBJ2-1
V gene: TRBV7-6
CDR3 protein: ASSLAPYGGHSYNEQF

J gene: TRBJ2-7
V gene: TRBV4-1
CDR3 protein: ASSQALPGGYEQY

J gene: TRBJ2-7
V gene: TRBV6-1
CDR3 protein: ASSGHLTQGAQEQY

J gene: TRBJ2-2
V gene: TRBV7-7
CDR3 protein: ASSPTGEMNTGELF

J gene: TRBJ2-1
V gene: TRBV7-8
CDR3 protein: ASSLIFEGKGVNEQF

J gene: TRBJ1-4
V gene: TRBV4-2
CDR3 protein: ASSPSFGELGEKLF

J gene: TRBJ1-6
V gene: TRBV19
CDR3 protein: ASSMGQRINSPLH

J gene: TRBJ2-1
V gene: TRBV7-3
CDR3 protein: ASSPGPAKYNEQF

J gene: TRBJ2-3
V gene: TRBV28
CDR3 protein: ASSLAGQPPDTQY

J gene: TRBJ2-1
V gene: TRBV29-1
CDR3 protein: SVEGFGYNEQF

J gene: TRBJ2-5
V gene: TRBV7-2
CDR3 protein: ASSFDRGGETQY

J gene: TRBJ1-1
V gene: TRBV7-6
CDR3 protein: ASSPLGLNTEAF

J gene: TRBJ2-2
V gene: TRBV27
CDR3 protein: ANSPGFGDTGELF

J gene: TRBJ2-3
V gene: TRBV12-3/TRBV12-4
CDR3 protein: ASSYLAGASPYDTQY

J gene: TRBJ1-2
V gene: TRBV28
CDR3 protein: AALFRGYGYT

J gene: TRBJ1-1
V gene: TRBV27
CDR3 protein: ASRETGGRDEAF

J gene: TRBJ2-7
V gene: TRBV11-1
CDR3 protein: ASSPSRGPSYEQY

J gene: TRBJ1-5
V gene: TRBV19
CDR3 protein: ASSRQGADNNQPQH

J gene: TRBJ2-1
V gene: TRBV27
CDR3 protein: ASSFGTSGYGEQF

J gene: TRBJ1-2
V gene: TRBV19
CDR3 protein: ASSIAPANYGYT

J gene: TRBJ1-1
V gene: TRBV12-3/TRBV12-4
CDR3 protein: ASSHGPPPARTEAF

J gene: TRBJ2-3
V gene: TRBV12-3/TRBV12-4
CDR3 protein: ASSLRATPGTDTQY

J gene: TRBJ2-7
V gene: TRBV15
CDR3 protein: ATSRAHRAGEYEQY

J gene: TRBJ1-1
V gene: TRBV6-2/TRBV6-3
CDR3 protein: ASSYSEEQGDTEAF

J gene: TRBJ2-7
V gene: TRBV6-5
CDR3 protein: ATKKGGFYLDEQY

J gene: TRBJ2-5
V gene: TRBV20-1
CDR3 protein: SAARRGQETQY